Below are 31 T cell receptor beta chains sequenced from a single sample in a study of T cells in Graves' hyperthyroidism and ophthalmopathy. RNA transcripts yielded amplified TCR beta CDR3 regions. HTBI primers were used for first-round RT-PCR of the TCR CDR3. MiXCR, applied by TCRdb to the multiplex PCR reads, yields one record per CDR3 protein. The data contain over 450,000 distinct CDR3 sequences, 14% of them singletons. The sample consisted of blood. The origin of the receptors is a woman aged 18 to 35 with Graves' hyperthyroidism.

V usage is TRBV5-1 and J usage is TRBJ2-2; D perhaps matches TRBD2 (6 bases). CDR3 size: 14 residues. The germline CDR1 and CDR2 sequences are SGHRS and YFSETQ. V lost 2 bases to trimming and J lost 4 bases, with 9 bases between them. This CDR3 reads CASSFKTSTGELFF. The CDR3 region has the DNA TGCGCCAGCAGCTTTAAGACTAGCACCGGGGAGCTGTTTTTT.

This clonotype was seen ten or more times. V and J are TRBV7-8 and TRBJ2-2; D is perhaps TRBD1 (6 bases). Trimming removed 2 bases at V and 0 bases at J, with 10 bases between. Germline lookup yields CDR1 SGHVS and CDR2 FQNEAQ. The CDR3 contains 16 residues. CDR3 protein: CASSLRQAPNTGELFF. The CDR3 nucleotides are TGTGCCAGCAGCTTAAGACAGGCTCCGAACACCGGGGAGCTGTTTTTT.

This clonotype was counted only a few times. The chain joins TRBV5-4 to TRBJ1-2; 10 bases align to TRBD1. The germline V gene encodes CDR1 SGHNT and CDR2 YYREEE (reference sequence). Germline trimming cut 1 base from V and 4 bases from J; bases unmatched to any gene: 7. This CDR3 spans 16 amino acids. DNA of the CDR3: TGTGCCAGCAGCTTGACCGGGACAGGGGATAGCTATGGCTACACCTTC. It codes for CASSLTGTGDSYGYTF.

J is TRBJ2-3 and V is TRBV19; 10 bases map to TRBD2. The ends lost 3 bases at V and 5 bases at J; junction bases unmatched: 11. Germline V gives CDR1 LNHDA, CDR2 SQIVND (reference sequence). CDR3 size: 17 residues. The CDR3 spells CASSIGIAGGARDTQYF. The CDR3 bases are TGTGCCAGTAGTATCGGAATAGCGGGAGGCGCGAGAGATACGCAGTATTTT.

There are a few counts of this clonotype. The chain links TRBV11-2 to TRBJ1-4; tentative D call: TRBD1 (6 bases). Germline V lookup: CDR1 SGHAT, CDR2 FQNNGV. The length of the CDR3 is 16 residues. V lost 4 bases and J lost 3, with 15 bases in between. The CDR3 nucleotides read TGTGCCAGCAGCTCCAACGACAGGACGTCTAATGAAAAACTGTTTTTT. It specifies CASSSNDRTSNEKLFF.

Many counts were recorded for this clonotype. The J gene is TRBJ2-3, the V gene TRBV7-3; D is unresolved. V was pared by 1 base and J by 4 bases, with 9 bases between. CDR3 length equals 14 residues. Germline V gives CDR1 SGHTA, CDR2 FQGTGA. This chain's CDR3 is CASSLNLAADTQYF. The CDR3 region has the DNA TGTGCCAGCAGCTTAAATCTTGCCGCAGATACGCAGTATTTT. The whole variable domain, remainder taken from reference TRBV7-3 and TRBJ2-3, is GAGVSQTPSNKVTEKGKYVELRCDPISGHTALYWYRQSLGQGPEFLIYFQGTGAADDSGLPNDRFFAVRPEGSVSTLKIQRTERGDSAVYLCASSLNLAADTQYFGPGTRLTVL.

Ten or more counts support this clonotype. The chain links TRBV12-3 or TRBV12-4 to TRBJ1-5, with D possibly TRBD1 on 6 matching bases. V lost 6 bases and J lost 3, with 12 bases in between. The CDR3 consists of 14 residues. Here the CDR3 DNA reads TGTGCCAGCAGATCAGACAGGTACAATCAGCCCCAGCATTTT. It yields the protein CASRSDRYNQPQHF.

This clonotype was counted ten times or more. The rearrangement uses TRBV7-9 and TRBJ1-2, with D unresolved. CDR3 size: 16 residues. With 2 bases removed from V and 0 bases from J, the gap between germline ends came to 13 bases. CDR1 SEHNR and CDR2 FQNEAQ come from the germline V gene (reference sequence). The CDR3 is CASSLIQAAANYGYTF. CDR3 sequence (DNA): TGTGCCAGCAGCTTAATTCAGGCAGCAGCTAACTATGGCTACACCTTC. The full variable domain, its missing parts supplied by reference TRBV7-9 and TRBJ1-2, is DTGVSQNPRHKITKRGQNVTFRCDPISEHNRLYWYRQTLGQGPEFLTYFQNEAQLEKSRLLSDRFSAERPKGSFSTLEIQRTEQGDSAMYLCASSLIQAAANYGYTFGSGTRLTVV.

The rearrangement uses TRBV29-1 and TRBJ2-4; D gene uncertain. The germline V gene has CDR1 SQVTM and CDR2 ANQGSEA. The CDR3 totals 12 residues. V was pared by 4 bases and J by 5 bases, with 9 bases between. The CDR3 DNA is TGCAGCGTTGGAAGTTCAGAAAACATTCAGTACTTC. Residues: CSVGSSENIQYF. Looking up the rest from reference TRBV29-1 and TRBJ2-4 gives the full variable domain: SAVISQKPSRDICQRGTSLTIQCQVDSQVTMMFWYRQQPGQSLTLIATANQGSEATYESGFVIDKFPISRPNLTFSTLTVSNMSPEDSSIYLCSVGSSENIQYFGAGTRLSVL.

This clonotype was seen ten or more times. This chain connects TRBV18 to TRBJ2-7; 12 bases are a match to TRBD1. The germline CDR1 and CDR2 sequences are KGHSH and LQKENI. V shed 3 bases, J shed 7 bases, and the junction held 7 bases outside the gene matches. This CDR3 region has 15 residues. CDR3 residues: CASSPGQGADSEQYF. The CDR3 DNA reads TGTGCCAGCTCACCGGGACAGGGGGCGGACTCGGAGCAGTACTTC.

This clonotype was counted at least ten times. The chain carries TRBV12-3 or TRBV12-4 and TRBJ1-5; 12 bases are shared with TRBD1. J gave up 6 bases and V 5 bases, and 8 bases lay outside the gene matches. CDR3 length: 16 residues. The CDR3 protein is CASSPRDRGLIQPQHF. CDR3 in DNA: TGTGCCAGCAGTCCTCGGGACAGGGGGCTGATTCAGCCCCAGCATTTT.

This clonotype was counted at least ten times. The chain couples TRBV24-1 to TRBJ2-7, with 15 bases fitting TRBD2. CDR1 and CDR2 (germline): KGHDR, SFDVKD. The CDR3 totals 16 residues. The trim removed 4 bases at V and 5 bases at J, leaving 5 bases unmatched. The CDR3 reads CATSDPGLAGGHEQYF. The CDR3 nucleotides read TGTGCCACCAGTGACCCGGGACTAGCGGGAGGCCACGAGCAGTACTTC.

Ten or more counts support this clonotype. The rearrangement joins TRBV11-3 to TRBJ2-3; 11 bases align to TRBD2. The germline CDR1 and CDR2 sequences are SGHNT and YENEEA. The CDR3 is made up of 14 amino acids. Trimming cost V 5 bases and J 7 bases; bases outside gene matches: 5. For the CDR3, the DNA is TGTGCCAGCAGCCGACTAGCGGGACCAAATACGCAGTATTTT. Its translation is CASSRLAGPNTQYF.

This clonotype appeared many times. This chain uses TRBV7-2 with TRBJ2-5; 11 nucleotides line up with TRBD2. Germline values: CDR1 SGHTA, CDR2 FQGNSA. Unmatched junction bases numbered 5, after V lost 3 bases and J lost 5 bases. The CDR3 consists of 15 residues. The chain's CDR3 is CASSFGSSGRETQYF. CDR3 nucleotides: TGTGCCAGCAGCTTCGGGTCTAGCGGGAGGGAGACCCAGTACTTC.

Many counts were recorded for this clonotype. The chain employs TRBV6-2 or TRBV6-3 and TRBJ1-1; no clear D. With 6 bases removed from V and 8 bases from J, the gap between germline ends came to 13 bases. The CDR3 sequence is 12 residues long. CDR1 and CDR2 (germline): MNHEY, SVGEGT. In DNA, the CDR3 is TGTGCCAGCAGGGCAGCGGCCGCCGAAGCTTTCTTT. This codes for CASRAAAAEAFF.

This clonotype has at least ten counts. The rearrangement links TRBV7-8 to TRBJ1-6, with TRBD1 as a possible D gene (5 bases). The CDR3 consists of 12 residues. The germline CDR1 and CDR2 sequences are SGHVS and FQNEAQ. V gave up 4 bases and J gave up 10 bases, with 8 bases separating them. CDR3 sequence (DNA): TGTGCCAGCAGCTCTTGGGGCTCACCCCTCCACTTT. Translating it yields CASSSWGSPLHF.

This clonotype was picked up many times. The J gene is TRBJ2-3, the V gene TRBV10-3, with 8 bases matching TRBD2. The junction had 12 bases not matched to a gene; V was cut back by 5 bases and J by 5 bases. The length of the CDR3 is 16 residues. Germline CDR1 ENHRY, CDR2 SYGVKD. CDR3: CAISRIRAGEGDTQYF. CDR3 in DNA: TGTGCCATCAGTCGTATTAGAGCGGGAGAGGGAGATACGCAGTATTTT.

This clonotype has just a few counts. The V and J genes are TRBV3-1 and TRBJ2-6; 9 bases match TRBD1. Germline V gene lookup returns CDR1 LGHDT and CDR2 YNNKEL (reference sequence). V trimming: 6 bases; J trimming: 2 bases; junction bases outside the gene matches: 5. This CDR3 has 16 amino acids. CDR3 sequence reads: CASSPDRGTGANVLTF. The CDR3 DNA is TGTGCCAGCAGTCCGGACAGGGGCACTGGGGCCAACGTCCTGACTTTC.

The rearrangement joins TRBV4-1 to TRBJ2-7; D might be TRBD2 (6 bases). There are 17 residues in the CDR3. Trimming removed 2 bases from V and 1 base from J, with 18 bases in between. From germline, CDR1 is MGHRA and CDR2 YSYEKL. The CDR3 sequence is CASSQSPSGAGSYEQYF. CDR3 coding DNA: TGCGCCAGCAGCCAAAGTCCCTCCGGGGCGGGATCCTACGAGCAGTACTTC.

A few counts support this clonotype. V usage is TRBV7-9 and J usage is TRBJ1-5; D unclear. V gave up 1 base and J gave up 0 bases, with 13 bases separating them. CDR1 is SEHNR, CDR2 FQNEAQ, per germline (reference sequence). The CDR3 covers 17 residues. The CDR3 DNA follows: TGTGCCAGCAGCTTAGACACCGGGCAATATAGCAATCAGCCCCAGCATTTT. It encodes CASSLDTGQYSNQPQHF.

A few counts support this clonotype. This chain uses TRBV14 with TRBJ2-1; 12 positions agree with TRBD2. The germline gives CDR1 SGHDN, CDR2 FVKESK. The V gene end was trimmed by 4 bases and the J gene end by 0 bases; junction bases not matched to a gene: 10. The CDR3 runs to 19 residues. The chain's CDR3 is CASSRLAGDVLFSYNEQFF. In DNA form, the CDR3 reads TGTGCCAGCAGCCGACTAGCGGGAGATGTCCTCTTCTCCTACAATGAGCAGTTCTTC.

This clonotype was recorded a few times. The chain uses TRBV19 and TRBJ1-3, with TRBD1 as a possible D gene (6 bases). The CDR3 has 13 amino acids. The germline gives CDR1 LNHDA, CDR2 SQIVND (reference sequence). The germline V and J ends were trimmed by 6 bases and 4 bases, with 10 bases remaining between them. DNA for the CDR3: TGTGCCAGTAGCCGGCAGGGGGGAAACACCATATATTTT. As protein: CASSRQGGNTIYF.

This clonotype was counted many times. This chain uses TRBV27 with TRBJ2-5, with TRBD1 identical over 8 bases. This CDR3 is built from 15 residues. Trimming at V came to 3 bases and at J to 5 bases, leaving 8 bases not matched to a gene. CDR1 is MNHEY, CDR2 SMNVEV, per germline (reference sequence). Here the CDR3 DNA reads TGTGCCAGCAGTTTGTACAGGGGGAGAATTGAGACCCAGTACTTC. Its protein is CASSLYRGRIETQYF.

The gene calls are TRBV2 and TRBJ2-7, with a possible D match to TRBD1 (5 bases). CDR1 is SNHLY and CDR2 is FYNNEI in the germline V gene. This CDR3 comprises 12 residues. The germline V and J ends were trimmed by 2 bases and 4 bases, with 6 bases remaining between them. The CDR3 nucleotides are TGTGCCAGCAGTGAAAAGGGGTACGAGCAGTACTTC. Translated, it gives CASSEKGYEQYF.

The genes are TRBV12-3 or TRBV12-4 and TRBJ1-1; 10 positions agree with TRBD1. V shed 6 bases, J shed 3 bases, and the junction held 4 bases outside the gene matches. This CDR3 is built from 14 residues. DNA for the CDR3: TGTGCCAGCAGGACAGGGGGCATGGACACTGAAGCTTTCTTT. This translates into CASRTGGMDTEAFF.

The chain uses TRBV5-1 and TRBJ2-7; tentative D call: TRBD1 (5 bases). The V and J ends lost 0 bases and 0 bases respectively, with 16 bases between them. Per germline, CDR1 SGHRS and CDR2 YFSETQ. This CDR3 is built from 17 residues. CDR3 amino acids: CASSLAEGVWGSYEQYF. As DNA, the CDR3 is TGCGCCAGCAGCTTGGCCGAAGGGGTATGGGGCTCCTACGAGCAGTACTTC.

This clonotype appeared many times. V and J are TRBV20-1 and TRBJ2-3, with 14 bases that match TRBD2. The CDR3 runs 16 residues. CDR1 DFQATT and CDR2 SNEGSKA come from the germline V gene (reference sequence). The V segment lost 1 base and the J segment 4 bases; nucleotides outside the gene matches: 4. In DNA form, the CDR3 reads TGCAGTGCTAGAGCCCCGACTAGCGGGAGGGCAGATACGCAGTATTTT. Protein sequence: CSARAPTSGRADTQYF.

This clonotype was detected only a few times. The gene calls are TRBV4-1 and TRBJ1-5; D gene uncertain. Trimming took 0 bases from V and 0 from J, leaving 15 bases between them. Looked up from germline, CDR1 is MGHRA and CDR2 is YSYEKL. The CDR3 sequence is 18 residues long. This CDR3 reads CASSQDSRAVYSNQPQHF. The CDR3 DNA reads as TGCGCCAGCAGCCAAGATAGTAGGGCAGTGTATAGCAATCAGCCCCAGCATTTT.

V and J are TRBV12-3 or TRBV12-4 and TRBJ2-3; TRBD2 matches 7 bases. The V gene end was trimmed by 3 bases and the J gene end by 7 bases; junction bases not matched to a gene: 4. This CDR3 is built from 13 residues. The CDR3 here is CASSFGRGNTQYF. The CDR3 DNA sequence: TGTGCCAGCAGTTTTGGGCGGGGGAATACGCAGTATTTT.

This clonotype was detected a few times. The chain employs TRBV28 and TRBJ1-6, with unresolved D. From germline, CDR1 is MDHEN and CDR2 SYDVKM. V lost 4 bases, J lost 9 bases, and 13 bases lay in between. The CDR3 is 14 residues long. The CDR3 here is CASSSNWAISPLHF. The CDR3 DNA sequence: TGTGCCAGCAGTTCGAACTGGGCTATTTCACCCCTCCACTTT. Full variable domain (remainder filled in from reference TRBV28 and TRBJ1-6): DVKVTQSSRYLVKRTGEKVFLECVQDMDHENMFWYRQDPGLGLRLIYFSYDVKMKEKGDIPEGYSVSREKKERFSLILESASTNQTSMYLCASSSNWAISPLHFGNGTRLTVT.

This clonotype was picked up a small number of times. The chain combines TRBV6-2 or TRBV6-3 with TRBJ1-5; D remains ambiguous. V was trimmed by 0 bases and J by 5 bases, leaving 11 bases between them. The germline gives CDR1 MNHEY, CDR2 SVGEGT. The CDR3 has 15 residues. The CDR3 reads CASSYSIESDQPQHF. CDR3 DNA sequence: TGTGCCAGCAGTTACTCGATTGAATCCGATCAGCCCCAGCATTTT.